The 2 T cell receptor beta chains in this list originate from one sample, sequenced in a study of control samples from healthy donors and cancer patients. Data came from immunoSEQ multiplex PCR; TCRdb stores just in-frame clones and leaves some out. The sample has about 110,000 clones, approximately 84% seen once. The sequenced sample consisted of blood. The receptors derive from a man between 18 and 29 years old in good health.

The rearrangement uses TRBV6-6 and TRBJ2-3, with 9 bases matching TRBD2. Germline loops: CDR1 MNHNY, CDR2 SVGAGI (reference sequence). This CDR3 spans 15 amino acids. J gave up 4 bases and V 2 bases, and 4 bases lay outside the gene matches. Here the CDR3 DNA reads TGTGCCAGCAGTTACGCGGGGGGGCCCCCAGATACGCAGTATTTT. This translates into CASSYAGGPPDTQYF.

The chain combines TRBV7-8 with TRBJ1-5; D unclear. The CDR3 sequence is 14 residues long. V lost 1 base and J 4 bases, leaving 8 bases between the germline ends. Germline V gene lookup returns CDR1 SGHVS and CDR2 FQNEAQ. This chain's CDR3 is CASSLGQNNQPQHF. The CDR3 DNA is TGTGCCAGCAGCTTAGGGCAGAATAATCAGCCCCAGCATTTT.